Below, one T cell receptor beta chain is given with its context. The antigen remains unidentified. Here immunoSEQ multiplex PCR was the method, and the copy in TCRdb shows in-frame clones only, minus some. Among about 100,000 clones listed, roughly 90% were seen once. This sample is drawn from a study of T cell responses to AZD1222 COVID-19 vaccine. Study observations and caveats: Regions 160-218 and 743-854 dominated among vaccine-associated CD4 TCRs spanning spike. Recipients of AZD1222 seropositive at baseline numbered only 6 or 7. Spike-specific TCR breadth and depth rose after two AZD1222 doses. Repertoires were collected only later (after the peak T cell response had occurred).

The clonotype was recovered from an adult in good health. The source was peripheral blood, collected on day 0 of AZD1222 vaccination.

The CDR3 loop is CASRAFGLKDTQYF. CDR3 bases: TGTGCCAGCAGGGCCTTCGGATTAAAAGATACGCAGTATTTT. The chain links TRBV27 to TRBJ2-3; no firm D call. Germline V gene sequence: CDR1 MNHEY, CDR2 SMNVEV (reference sequence). The CDR3 totals 14 residues. V gave up 6 bases and J gave up 5 bases, with 15 bases separating them.